These 9 T cell receptor beta chains share one sample of origin, sequenced in a study of Graves' ophthalmopathy and Graves' hyperthyroidism. From RNA, the CDR3 regions of TCR beta chains were amplified and sequenced. The workflow started with a first-round RT-PCR run with HTBI primers and then moved on to a second-round multiplex PCR. TCRdb re-derived calls from the multiplex PCR reads in MiXCR, one entry per CDR3 protein. The repertoire has 500,000 to 600,000 distinct CDR3 sequences, about two fifths of them found once; the top ten carry roughly 4.5%. The sequencing input was peripheral blood or thyroid tissue (not recorded which). The receptors shown here come from an adult man with Graves' hyperthyroidism.

The V gene is TRBV7-9, the J gene TRBJ2-5, with 8 bases lining up with TRBD1. Trimming cost V 6 bases and J 9 bases; bases outside gene matches: 9. Germline V gene data show CDR1 as SEHNR and CDR2 as FQNEAQ (reference sequence). The CDR3 consists of 13 residues. In DNA, the CDR3 is TGTGCCAGCAGACAGGGGGTGGCTCAGCCCCAGTACTTC. Its protein product is CASRQGVAQPQYF.

Points on this clonotype: This clone may be a read error of a much larger clone one base away. This chain links TRBV3-1 with TRBJ1-5; the D is unclear. This CDR3 is 13 amino acids long. Germline V gene sequence: CDR1 LGHDT, CDR2 YNNKEL (reference sequence). V was trimmed by 1 base and J by 9 bases, leaving 10 bases between them. The CDR3 region has the DNA TGTGCCAGCAGCCAAGGACGGGCGGGGCCCCAGCATTTT. Translated: CASSQGRAGPQHF.

This clonotype was counted many times. This sequence joins TRBV20-1 and TRBJ1-1; no clear D gene. V was pared by 5 bases and J by 7 bases, with 11 bases between. CDR3 size: 11 residues. Germline CDR1 is DFQATT and CDR2 is SNEGSKA (reference sequence). In DNA, the CDR3 is TGCAGTGCTTGGACGACTTATGAAGCTTTCTTT. It specifies CSAWTTYEAFF.

As regards this clonotype: This may be a read error, as it is one base from a much larger clone. The chain combines TRBV10-3 with TRBJ2-7; D not resolved. Trimming removed 4 bases at V and 4 bases at J, with 11 bases between. The CDR3 consists of 13 residues. Germline-derived CDR1 and CDR2 are ENHRY and SYGVKD. The CDR3 nucleotides read TGTGCCATCAGTGCCATACCTGGGTACGAGCAGTACTTC. Amino acid sequence: CAISAIPGYEQYF.

This clonotype was recorded many times. This chain connects TRBV2 to TRBJ2-2, with D possibly matching TRBD1 (5 bases). Deletions cut 5 bases from V and 8 bases from J, with 15 bases between. Per the germline V gene, CDR1 is SNHLY and CDR2 is FYNNEI. CDR3 length: 14 residues. The CDR3 nucleotides read TGTGCCAGCAGTAGGTCAGGGTTCGAAGGGGAGCTGTTTTTT. Its translation: CASSRSGFEGELFF.

In regard to this clonotype: This may arise from a read error, as a much more abundant clone is one base away. The rearrangement links TRBV2 to TRBJ2-7; 12 bases fit TRBD2. The CDR3 runs 12 residues. Per germline, CDR1 SNHLY and CDR2 FYNNEI. CDR3 residues: CASPGLAGEQCF. DNA for the CDR3: TGTGCCAGCCCGGGACTAGCGGGCGAGCAGTGCTTC.

This clonotype was detected ten times or more. The chain links TRBV20-1 to TRBJ1-2, with D tentatively TRBD1 (6 bases). CDR1 is DFQATT and CDR2 is SNEGSKA in the germline V gene (reference sequence). The length of the CDR3 is 14 residues. V gave up 0 bases and J gave up 4 bases, with 12 bases separating them. CDR3 in amino acids: CSAREGHHLYGYTF. Written as DNA, the CDR3 is TGCAGTGCTAGAGAGGGACATCACCTCTATGGCTACACCTTC.

This clonotype was counted between two and nine times. This sequence joins TRBV16 and TRBJ2-7, with TRBD1 matching 10 bases. CDR1 is KGHSY, CDR2 FQNENV, per germline. This CDR3 comprises 13 residues. Trimming at V came to 4 bases and at J to 5 bases, leaving 2 bases not matched to a gene. CDR3 loop: CASSRGTGDEQYF. In nucleotides, the CDR3 is TGTGCCAGCAGCCGTGGGACAGGGGACGAGCAGTACTTC.

The rearrangement uses TRBV7-9 and TRBJ1-3; 7 nucleotides align to TRBD1. V shed 5 bases and J 2 bases; nucleotides not matched to a gene: 12. This CDR3 region has 17 residues. From germline, CDR1 is SEHNR and CDR2 FQNEAQ (reference sequence). CDR3 amino acids: CASSPTMTGSPGNTIYF. The CDR3 coding sequence is TGTGCCAGCAGCCCGACGATGACAGGGAGCCCTGGAAACACCATATATTTT.